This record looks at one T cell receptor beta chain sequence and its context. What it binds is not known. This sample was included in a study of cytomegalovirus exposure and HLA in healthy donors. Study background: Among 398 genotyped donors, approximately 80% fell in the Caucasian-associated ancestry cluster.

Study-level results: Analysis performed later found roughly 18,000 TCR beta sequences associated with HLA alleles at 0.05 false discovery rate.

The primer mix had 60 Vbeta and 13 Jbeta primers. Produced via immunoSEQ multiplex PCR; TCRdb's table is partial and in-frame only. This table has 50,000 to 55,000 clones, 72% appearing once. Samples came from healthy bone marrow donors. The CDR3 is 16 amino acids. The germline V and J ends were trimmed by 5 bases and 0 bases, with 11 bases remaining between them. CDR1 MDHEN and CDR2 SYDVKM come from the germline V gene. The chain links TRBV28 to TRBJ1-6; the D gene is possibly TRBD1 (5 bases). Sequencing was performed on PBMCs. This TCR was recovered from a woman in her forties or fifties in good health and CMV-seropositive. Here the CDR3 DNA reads TGTGCCAGCAGTCCTCAGGGAAGCTCCTATAATTCACCCCTCCACTTT. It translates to CASSPQGSSYNSPLHF.